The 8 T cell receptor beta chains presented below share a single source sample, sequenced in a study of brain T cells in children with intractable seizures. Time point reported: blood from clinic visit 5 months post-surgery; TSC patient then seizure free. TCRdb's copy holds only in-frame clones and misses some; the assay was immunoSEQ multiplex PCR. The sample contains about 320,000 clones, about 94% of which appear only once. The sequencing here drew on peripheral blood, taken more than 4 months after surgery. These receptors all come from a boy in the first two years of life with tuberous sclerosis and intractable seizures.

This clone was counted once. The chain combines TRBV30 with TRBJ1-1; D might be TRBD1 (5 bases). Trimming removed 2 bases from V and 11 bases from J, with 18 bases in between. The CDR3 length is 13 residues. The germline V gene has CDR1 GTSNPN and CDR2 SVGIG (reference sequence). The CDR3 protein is CAWSYPRRKGAFF. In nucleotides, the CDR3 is TGTGCCTGGAGTTACCCCAGACGGAAGGGGGCTTTCTTT. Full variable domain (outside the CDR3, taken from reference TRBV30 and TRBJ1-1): SQTIHQWPATLVQPVGSPLSLECTVEGTSNPNLYWYRQAAGRGLQLLFYSVGIGQISSEVPQNLSASRPQDRQFILSSKKLLLSDSGFYLCAWSYPRRKGAFFGQGTRLTVV.

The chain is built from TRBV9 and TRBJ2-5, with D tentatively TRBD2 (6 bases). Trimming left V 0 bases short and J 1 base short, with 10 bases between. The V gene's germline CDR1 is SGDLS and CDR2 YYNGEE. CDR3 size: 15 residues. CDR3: CASSVAGRGQETQYF. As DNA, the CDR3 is TGTGCCAGCAGCGTAGCAGGGCGGGGCCAAGAGACCCAGTACTTC.

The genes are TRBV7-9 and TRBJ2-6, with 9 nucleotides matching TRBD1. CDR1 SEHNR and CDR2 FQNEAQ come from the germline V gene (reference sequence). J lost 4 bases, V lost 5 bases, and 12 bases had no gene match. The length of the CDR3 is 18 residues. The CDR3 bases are TGTGCCAGCAGCCCTCGTCCCGGGACAGGGCCCGGGGCCAACGTCCTGACTTTC. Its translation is CASSPRPGTGPGANVLTF.

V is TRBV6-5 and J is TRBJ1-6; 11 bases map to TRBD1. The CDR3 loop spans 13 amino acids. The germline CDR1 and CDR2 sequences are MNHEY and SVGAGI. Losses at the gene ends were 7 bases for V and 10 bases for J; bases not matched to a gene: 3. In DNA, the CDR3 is TGTGCCAGCACGGGACAGGGGGACTCACCCCTCCACTTT. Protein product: CASTGQGDSPLHF.

The CDR3, as DNA: TGTGCCAGCAGCTTAGACGCTGAAAACACTGAAGCTTTCTTT. This codes for CASSLDAENTEAFF. J is TRBJ1-1 and V is TRBV5-4, with D unresolved. Germline V lookup: CDR1 SGHNT, CDR2 YYREEE (reference sequence). V shed 2 bases and J shed 2 bases, with 10 bases lying between them. The length of the CDR3 is 14 residues.

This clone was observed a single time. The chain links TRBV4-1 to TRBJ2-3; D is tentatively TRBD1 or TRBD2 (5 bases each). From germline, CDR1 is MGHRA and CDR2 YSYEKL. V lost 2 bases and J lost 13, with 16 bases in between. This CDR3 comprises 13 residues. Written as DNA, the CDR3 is TGCGCCAGCAGCCAACTTCTAGGGACCCCGGAGTATTTT. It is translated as CASSQLLGTPEYF.

CDR3 amino acids: CATSREGSDTQYF. Here the CDR3 DNA reads TGTGCCACCAGCAGAGAAGGTTCAGATACGCAGTATTTT. The chain couples TRBV15 to TRBJ2-3, with D hard to call. Trimming removed 0 bases at V and 4 bases at J, with 5 bases between. The germline V gene encodes CDR1 LNHNV and CDR2 YYDKDF (reference sequence). The CDR3 sequence is 13 residues long. The full variable domain, in which reference TRBV15 and TRBJ2-3 provide the parts outside the CDR3, is DAMVIQNPRYQVTQFGKPVTLSCSQTLNHNVMYWYQQKSSQAPKLLFHYYDKDFNNEADTPDNFQSRRPNTSFCFLDIRSPGLGDTAMYLCATSREGSDTQYFGPGTRLTVL.

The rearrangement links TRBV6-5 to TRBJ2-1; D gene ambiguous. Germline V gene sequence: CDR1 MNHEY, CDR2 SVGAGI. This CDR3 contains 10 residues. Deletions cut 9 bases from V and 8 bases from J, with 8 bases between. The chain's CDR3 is CASNTYEQFF. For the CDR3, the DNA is TGTGCCAGTAACACGTATGAGCAGTTCTTC.